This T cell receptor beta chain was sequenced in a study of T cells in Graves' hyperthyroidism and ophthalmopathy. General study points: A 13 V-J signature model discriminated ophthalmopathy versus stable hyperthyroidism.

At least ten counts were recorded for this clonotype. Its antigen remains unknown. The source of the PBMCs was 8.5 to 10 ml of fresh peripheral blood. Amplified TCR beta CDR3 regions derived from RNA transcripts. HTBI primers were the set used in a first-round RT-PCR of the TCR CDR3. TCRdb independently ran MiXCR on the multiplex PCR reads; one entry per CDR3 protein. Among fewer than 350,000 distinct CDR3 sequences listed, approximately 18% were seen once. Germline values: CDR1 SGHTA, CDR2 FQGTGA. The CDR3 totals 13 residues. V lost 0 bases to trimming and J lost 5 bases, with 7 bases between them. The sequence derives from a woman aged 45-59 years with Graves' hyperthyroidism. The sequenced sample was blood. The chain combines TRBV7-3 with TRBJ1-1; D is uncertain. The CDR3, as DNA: TGTGCCAGCAGCTTAACCGGGGTTACTGAAGCTTTCTTT. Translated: CASSLTGVTEAFF.